Each of the 25 T cell receptor beta chains below was sequenced from the same sample in a study of metastatic and nonmetastatic thyroid tumors. Thyroid surgery was performed in patients who had received no treatment beforehand. TCRdb reanalyzed the PCR reads via MiXCR. The top ten clones hold about 3% of a sample with 50,000 to 60,000 clones, about a sixth of them seen once. Sequenced material: blood. Receptors were obtained from a female donor with papillary thyroid cancer or a benign thyroid nodule (not recorded which). Some clones in this sample may be carry-over from other donors' samples.

This clone was counted a few times. The chain is built from TRBV28 and TRBJ1-6; the D gene is possibly TRBD1 (5 bases). V was pared by 8 bases and J by 5 bases, with 10 bases between. Germline CDR1 and CDR2: MDHEN and SYDVKM. This CDR3 spans 13 amino acids. The CDR3, as DNA: TGTGCCAGCGCTTTAGGGGATAATTCACCCCTCCACTTT. This encodes CASALGDNSPLHF.

The sample holds a few counts of this clone. The chain employs TRBV6-5 and TRBJ1-1; D might be TRBD1 (6 bases). Trimming took 5 bases from V and 0 from J, leaving 13 bases between them. Germline V gives CDR1 MNHEY, CDR2 SVGAGI. The CDR3 is made up of 15 amino acids. The CDR3 sequence: CASSLLDRLNTEAFF. The DNA of the CDR3 is TGTGCCAGCAGTCTTCTCGACAGGTTGAACACTGAAGCTTTCTTT.

This clone was recorded many times. The J gene is TRBJ2-3, the V gene TRBV6-1; D not resolved. CDR3 length: 15 amino acids. The V end lost 8 bases, the J end lost 2 bases, and 17 bases lay between the germline ends. Germline V lookup: CDR1 MNHNS, CDR2 SASEGT. CDR3 sequence: CASGFDTDSTDTQYF. CDR3 sequence (DNA): TGTGCCAGCGGCTTCGACACCGATTCCACAGATACGCAGTATTTT.

The V gene is TRBV11-2, the J gene TRBJ2-7; tentatively, D is TRBD1 (6 bases). CDR1 SGHAT and CDR2 FQNNGV come from the germline V gene. The CDR3 is 15 residues long. V was cut by 4 bases and J by 0 bases, with 13 bases left in between. The CDR3 reads CASSSWTVSSYEQYF. CDR3 DNA: TGTGCCAGCAGCTCCTGGACAGTAAGCTCCTACGAGCAGTACTTC.

The gene calls are TRBV5-6 and TRBJ1-1; D remains ambiguous. The ends were cut back, 3 bases at V and 0 bases at J, with 18 bases in the middle. The CDR3 length is 17 residues. The germline CDR1 and CDR2 sequences are SGHDT and YYEEEE. In nucleotides, the CDR3 is TGTGCCAGCAGCTCGGGTCCACGAAATCACATGAACACTGAAGCTTTCTTT. Its protein product is CASSSGPRNHMNTEAFF.

This clone was recorded at least ten times. The chain carries TRBV25-1 and TRBJ1-1; D unclear. Germline lookup yields CDR1 MGHDK and CDR2 SYGVNS. V was clipped by 6 bases and J by 4 bases, with 12 bases between them. There are 13 residues in the CDR3. CDR3 protein: CASSSLFSTEAFF. In nucleotides, the CDR3 is TGTGCCAGCAGCAGCCTTTTTAGCACTGAAGCTTTCTTT.

This clone came up a few times. The V call is TRBV12-5, the J call TRBJ2-1; D is perhaps TRBD1 or TRBD2 (5 bases each). Germline CDR1 LGHNT, CDR2 FRNRAP. This CDR3 contains 16 residues. The V end lost 3 bases, the J end lost 8 bases, and 20 bases lay between the germline ends. In DNA form, the CDR3 reads TGTGCTAGTGGTTTAGGCGGGCAGGGCCATTTCGATGAGCAGTTCTTC. Protein: CASGLGGQGHFDEQFF.

This clone was seen at least ten times. V and J are TRBV5-6 and TRBJ2-1; D gene ambiguous. Germline V CDR1 and CDR2: SGHDT, YYEEEE. Trimming cost V 4 bases and J 8 bases, with 19 bases left between them. The CDR3 loop spans 15 amino acids. CDR3 amino acids: CASSPSGTLNDEQFF. The CDR3 DNA follows: TGTGCCAGCAGCCCCTCAGGAACCCTCAATGATGAGCAGTTCTTC.

This clone was seen more than once but under ten times. The V call is TRBV6-1, the J call TRBJ1-2; D is unclear. V was pared by 5 bases and J by 4 bases, with 14 bases between. Germline CDR1 and CDR2: MNHNS and SASEGT. This CDR3 contains 14 residues. The DNA of the CDR3 is TGTGCCAGCAGTTCGACCGGCCAAGCCTATGGCTACACCTTC. It is translated as CASSSTGQAYGYTF.

This clone appeared many times. This chain links TRBV10-3 with TRBJ2-7, with TRBD2 matching 9 bases. Germline V CDR1 and CDR2: ENHRY, SYGVKD. This CDR3 is 14 amino acids long. Losses at the gene ends were 4 bases for V and 2 bases for J; bases not matched to a gene: 3. CDR3 region: CAISGTSDPYEQYF. The CDR3 nucleotides read TGTGCCATCAGTGGGACTAGCGACCCCTACGAGCAGTACTTC.

CDR3 bases: TGTGCCAGCAGCGTCAGGGGGTATGGTGGCTACACCTTC. This translates into CASSVRGYGGYTF. V gene TRBV12-3 or TRBV12-4 combines with J gene TRBJ1-2, with 7 nucleotides matching TRBD1. Trimming removed 6 bases from V and 7 bases from J; junction bases left unmatched: 8. This CDR3 is 13 amino acids long.

This clone was detected many times. The V call is TRBV4-1, the J call TRBJ1-2; 8 nucleotides line up with TRBD1. There are 16 residues in the CDR3. V was pared by 1 base and J by 0 bases, with 4 bases of the junction left unmatched. CDR1 and CDR2 (germline): MGHRA, YSYEKL. Here the CDR3 DNA reads TGCGCCAGCAGCCAAGCTGGGACAGGTTCTAACTATGGCTACACCTTC. It specifies CASSQAGTGSNYGYTF.

This clone was recorded many times. This sequence joins TRBV9 and TRBJ2-1, with D maybe TRBD2 (5 bases). V lost 2 bases, J lost 5 bases, and 14 bases lay in between. CDR3 length: 15 residues. CDR1 is SGDLS, CDR2 YYNGEE, per germline. The CDR3 sequence is CASSVGLSDDNEQFF. In DNA form, the CDR3 reads TGTGCCAGCAGCGTCGGACTCAGTGACGACAATGAGCAGTTCTTC.

V is TRBV20-1 and J is TRBJ2-7; 7 bases fit TRBD2. The ends lost 1 base at V and 4 bases at J; junction bases unmatched: 13. The germline V gene encodes CDR1 DFQATT and CDR2 SNEGSKA (reference sequence). The CDR3 sequence is 16 residues long. In DNA form, the CDR3 reads TGCAGTGCTAGAGGGTCTAGCGGTTTGTTTATATACGAGCAGTACTTC. Amino acids: CSARGSSGLFIYEQYF.

This clone has ten or more counts. V usage is TRBV2 and J usage is TRBJ2-3; D uncertain. The CDR3 is made up of 14 amino acids. Germline lookup yields CDR1 SNHLY and CDR2 FYNNEI. V lost 4 bases and J lost 5, with 13 bases in between. The CDR3 DNA follows: TGTGCCAGCAGTGTGGGATCGAGACAAGATACGCAGTATTTT. It codes for CASSVGSRQDTQYF.

CDR3 protein: CASSLARGLAVAGEQYF. CDR3 DNA sequence: TGTGCCAGCAGCTTAGCGCGGGGACTGGCGGTCGCTGGTGAGCAGTACTTC. This rearrangement joins TRBV11-1 to TRBJ2-7, with D possibly TRBD2 on 6 matching bases. Between the trimmed V and J ends, which lost 0 bases and 7 bases, there was a span of 22 bases. Per the germline V gene, CDR1 is SGHAT and CDR2 is FQDESV (reference sequence). The CDR3 runs to 17 residues.

This clone was counted ten times or more. This chain links TRBV6-2 or TRBV6-3 with TRBJ2-5; weak D call: TRBD1 (5 bases). Trimming cost V 0 bases and J 2 bases, with 13 bases left between them. The germline V gene encodes CDR1 MNHEY and CDR2 SVGEGT. The CDR3 contains 16 residues. CDR3 in amino acids: CASSYSGAGWQETQYF. For the CDR3, the DNA is TGTGCCAGCAGTTACTCTGGGGCTGGGTGGCAAGAGACCCAGTACTTC.

There are many counts of this clone. The gene calls are TRBV7-3 and TRBJ2-7; either TRBD1 or TRBD2 may supply D (5 bases each). Trimming removed 1 base from V and 0 bases from J, with 13 bases in between. Germline V gene sequence: CDR1 SGHTA, CDR2 FQGTGA. The CDR3 runs to 16 residues. Written as DNA, the CDR3 is TGTGCCAGCAGCTTAATAGGGGTGGGGAGCTCCTACGAGCAGTACTTC. Translated: CASSLIGVGSSYEQYF.

The chain joins TRBV27 to TRBJ2-7, with TRBD1 matching over 7 bases. The length of the CDR3 is 15 residues. Germline trimming cut 9 bases from V and 6 bases from J; bases unmatched to any gene: 17. CDR1 is MNHEY, CDR2 SMNVEV, per germline (reference sequence). CDR3 loop: CARTLTGEGAGEQYF. CDR3 in DNA: TGTGCCAGAACTTTGACCGGAGAGGGGGCGGGCGAGCAGTACTTC.

This clone was seen a handful of times. The V gene is TRBV12-3 or TRBV12-4, the J gene TRBJ2-3; D is unclear. The CDR3 is made up of 16 amino acids. The V gene lost 7 bases and the J gene lost 4 bases, with 21 bases spanning the gap. For the CDR3, the DNA is TGTGCCAGCATGGGTGGGCGTTCCCTGGAGTCAGATACGCAGTATTTT. Encoded protein: CASMGGRSLESDTQYF.

Note on this clone: This may arise from a read error, as a much more abundant clone is one base away. This chain uses TRBV19 with TRBJ1-2; D is ambiguous. CDR1 and CDR2 (germline): LNHDA, SQIVND (reference sequence). V was trimmed by 7 bases and J by 8 bases, leaving 17 bases between them. This CDR3 has 13 amino acids. The CDR3 sequence is CASNMIVTHGYTF. The CDR3 DNA is TGTGCCAGTAATATGATCGTGACTCACGGCTACACCTTC.

This clone was seen at least ten times. The chain is built from TRBV13 and TRBJ2-1, with 9 bases identical to TRBD1. Trimming took 5 bases from V and 7 from J; bases not matched to a gene: 3. CDR3 length equals 13 residues. The germline gives CDR1 PRHDT, CDR2 FYEKMQ (reference sequence). CDR3 sequence reads: CASSRDRDNEQFF. In DNA form, the CDR3 reads TGTGCCAGCAGCCGGGACAGGGATAATGAGCAGTTCTTC.

The sample holds many counts of this clone. CDR3 sequence: CASRREKQAFF. CDR3 DNA sequence: TGTGCCAGCAGACGTGAAAAACAGGCTTTCTTT. The gene calls are TRBV6-1 and TRBJ1-1; D gene unclear. The CDR3 is 11 amino acids. Trimming shortened V by 6 bases and J by 11 bases, and 13 bases separated the two germline ends. CDR1 and CDR2 from the germline V gene are MNHNS and SASEGT.

To note about this clone: This may arise from a read error, as a much more abundant clone is one base away. The chain is built from TRBV5-4 and TRBJ2-1; unclear D gene. The V end lost 4 bases, the J end lost 4 bases, and 15 bases lay between the germline ends. This CDR3 spans 15 amino acids. Per germline, CDR1 SGHNT and CDR2 YYREEE (reference sequence). The CDR3 protein is CASSVEVGLYNEQFF. The CDR3 DNA is TGTGCCAGCAGCGTGGAAGTCGGGCTTTACAATGAGCAGTTCTTC.

In the case of this clone: A read error may explain this, as a much larger clone is one base away. The V call is TRBV3-1, the J call TRBJ2-1, with D possibly TRBD2 on 6 matching bases. In germline, CDR1 is LGHDT, CDR2 YNNKEL (reference sequence). There are 12 residues in the CDR3. CDR3 bases: TGTGCCAGCAGCCCCCGGGACTCCGCCGTACTCTTC. This gives the protein CASSPRDSAVLF.